One sample yielded the 20 T cell receptor beta chains listed below, sequenced in a study of OX40 agonist ivuxolimab in advanced cancers. The data were produced by immunoSEQ multiplex PCR, yet TCRdb's version contains in-frame clones alone and is incomplete. The repertoire includes fewer than 25,000 clones, around nine tenths of them detected once, and 20% to 25% sits in the top ten. Source: CD4+ or CD8+ T cells sorted from blood, taken in a trial of the OX40 agonist ivuxolimab. Receptors were obtained from an adult with an advanced solid tumor such as melanoma, head and neck, liver or kidney cancer.

For the CDR3, the DNA is TGTGCCAGCAGTTTATCGGCCGACTATGGCTACACCTTC. It is translated as CASSLSADYGYTF. V and J are TRBV27 and TRBJ1-2; the D is unclear. The germline V gene encodes CDR1 MNHEY and CDR2 SMNVEV (reference sequence). V lost 0 bases and J 3 bases, leaving 5 bases between the germline ends. CDR3 length equals 13 residues.

This sequence joins TRBV11-2 and TRBJ2-7; 8 bases agree with TRBD1. Per the germline V gene, CDR1 is SGHAT and CDR2 is FQNNGV. CDR3 size: 15 residues. The V and J ends lost 5 bases and 0 bases, in that order; junction bases with no gene match: 6. CDR3 sequence: CASSRQGSSSYEQYF. The CDR3 nucleotides are TGTGCCAGCAGCCGACAGGGGTCCAGCTCCTACGAGCAGTACTTC.

V usage is TRBV9 and J usage is TRBJ1-4, with D perhaps TRBD1 (5 bases). The CDR3 spans 15 residues. V lost 2 bases to trimming and J lost 3 bases, with 11 bases between them. Germline V gene lookup returns CDR1 SGDLS and CDR2 YYNGEE. The chain's CDR3 is CASSVQGIANEKLFF. DNA of the CDR3: TGTGCCAGCAGCGTTCAGGGAATTGCTAATGAAAAACTGTTTTTT.

This chain uses TRBV7-8 with TRBJ1-2, with D possibly being TRBD1 (5 bases). This CDR3 is 12 amino acids long. V was pared by 5 bases and J by 8 bases, with 12 bases between. CDR1 is SGHVS, CDR2 FQNEAQ, per germline. In DNA, the CDR3 is TGTGCCAGCAGCATGGGGGGAGAGGGCTACACCTTC. Its translation: CASSMGGEGYTF.

This clone has more than one count but fewer than ten. The chain combines TRBV6-6 with TRBJ2-1; 7 nucleotides align to TRBD1. Germline CDR1 MNHNY, CDR2 SVGAGI (reference sequence). Losses at the gene ends were 6 bases for V and 6 bases for J; bases not matched to a gene: 5. This CDR3 is 13 amino acids long. The CDR3: CASRPGTVNEQFF. CDR3 nucleotide sequence: TGTGCCAGCAGACCCGGGACAGTCAATGAGCAGTTCTTC.

V gene TRBV4-3 combines with J gene TRBJ2-6; D may match TRBD1 or TRBD2 (5 bases each). V lost 0 bases, J lost 0 bases, and 9 bases lay in between. This CDR3 is built from 17 residues. In germline, CDR1 is LGHNA, CDR2 YSLEER. Written as DNA, the CDR3 is TGCGCCAGCAGCCAAGATGGGGACCACTCTGGGGCCAACGTCCTGACTTTC. Amino acid sequence: CASSQDGDHSGANVLTF.

The chain employs TRBV7-3 and TRBJ2-1; 10 bases are a match to TRBD2. CDR1 and CDR2 from the germline V gene are SGHTA and FQGTGA. The ends lost 6 bases at V and 7 bases at J; junction bases unmatched: 6. The CDR3 runs to 14 residues. CDR3: CASSLAGVGNEQFF. CDR3 sequence (DNA): TGTGCCAGCAGTCTAGCGGGAGTAGGGAATGAGCAGTTCTTC.

By share, this clone ranks as medium-sized. The V and J genes are TRBV4-3 and TRBJ2-3; TRBD2 matches 12 bases. The CDR3 consists of 16 residues. V trimming: 0 bases; J trimming: 4 bases; junction bases outside the gene matches: 2. CDR1 is LGHNA, CDR2 YSLEER, per germline. CDR3 in amino acids: CASSQDLAGGPDTQYF. CDR3 in DNA: TGCGCCAGCAGCCAAGATCTAGCGGGAGGGCCAGATACGCAGTATTTT.

CDR3 protein: CASSGRGGIGYEQYF. CDR3 DNA sequence: TGTGCCAGCAGTGGAAGGGGTGGTATTGGATACGAGCAGTACTTC. The gene calls are TRBV6-5 and TRBJ2-7, with a tentative D call TRBD1 (5 bases). Germline loops: CDR1 MNHEY, CDR2 SVGAGI. This CDR3 is built from 15 residues. Trimming took 5 bases from V and 4 from J, leaving 18 bases between them.

The J gene is TRBJ2-1, the V gene TRBV6-5, with TRBD2 matching over 7 bases. CDR3 length: 15 amino acids. CDR1 is MNHEY and CDR2 is SVGAGI in the germline V gene. The V segment lost 5 bases and the J segment 2 bases; nucleotides outside the gene matches: 6. For the CDR3, the DNA is TGTGCCAGCAGTCCGGAACTAGCGACCTACAATGAGCAGTTCTTC. It specifies CASSPELATYNEQFF.

This clone was recorded once. This sequence joins TRBV7-9 and TRBJ1-3; 12 bases map to TRBD1. This CDR3 has 19 residues. The germline gives CDR1 SEHNR, CDR2 FQNEAQ (reference sequence). J was trimmed by 0 bases and V by 2 bases; bases with no gene match: 8. The CDR3 DNA follows: TGTGCCAGCAGCTTAATTTTTGGGACAGGGGGCCCCTCTGGAAACACCATATATTTT. Protein product: CASSLIFGTGGPSGNTIYF.

The CDR3 coding sequence is TGTGCCAGCACCGGAACAGTCCATCAGCCCCAGCATTTT. As protein: CASTGTVHQPQHF. This chain connects TRBV28 to TRBJ1-5; the D is unclear. Per germline, CDR1 MDHEN and CDR2 SYDVKM. The CDR3 runs 13 residues. Trimming cost V 7 bases and J 5 bases, with 12 bases left between them.

The chain recombines TRBV27 with TRBJ1-2; tentative D call: TRBD1 (5 bases). Germline V gene lookup returns CDR1 MNHEY and CDR2 SMNVEV (reference sequence). Deletions cut 8 bases from V and 0 bases from J, with 7 bases between. This CDR3 is built from 12 residues. The CDR3 nucleotides read TGTGCCAGCGGGGGGTCTAACTATGGCTACACCTTC. Translating gives CASGGSNYGYTF.

The chain employs TRBV4-3 and TRBJ2-2; D unresolved. Germline-derived CDR1 and CDR2 are LGHNA and YSLEER. The V and J ends lost 1 base and 1 base respectively, with 4 bases between them. This CDR3 spans 14 amino acids. The CDR3 coding sequence is TGCGCCAGCAGCCAAGGCCTGAACACCGGGGAGCTGTTTTTT. Its protein is CASSQGLNTGELFF.

This rearrangement joins TRBV5-4 to TRBJ2-3; unclear D gene. V was cut by 4 bases and J by 6 bases, with 12 bases left in between. The CDR3 loop spans 13 amino acids. Germline loops: CDR1 SGHNT, CDR2 YYREEE (reference sequence). CDR3 amino acids: CASSRSLSDTQYF. DNA for the CDR3: TGTGCCAGCAGCAGGTCACTGTCGGATACGCAGTATTTT. Supplemented by reference TRBV5-4 and TRBJ2-3, the full variable domain reads ETGVTQSPTHLIKTRGQQVTLRCSSQSGHNTVSWYQQALGQGPQFIFQYYREEENGRGNFPPRFSGLQFPNYSSELNVNALELDDSALYLCASSRSLSDTQYFGPGTRLTVL.

This clone came up a few times. DNA of the CDR3: TGCGCCAGCAGCCAAGGAGGGACTCAGGGGAACACTGAAGCTTTCTTT. It specifies CASSQGGTQGNTEAFF. This rearrangement joins TRBV4-1 to TRBJ1-1, with TRBD1 as a possible D gene (5 bases). V lost 1 base and J 1 base, leaving 13 bases between the germline ends. Germline V gene sequence: CDR1 MGHRA, CDR2 YSYEKL. CDR3 length: 16 residues.

In this sample, this clone turned up once. V usage is TRBV28 and J usage is TRBJ2-3; weak D call: TRBD2 (6 bases). The CDR3 is 15 residues long. Germline V lookup: CDR1 MDHEN, CDR2 SYDVKM. V was pared by 6 bases and J by 0 bases, with 13 bases between. CDR3 sequence (DNA): TGTGCCAGCAGAAAGGGACTCCGCAGCACAGATACGCAGTATTTT. Translating it yields CASRKGLRSTDTQYF.

V gene TRBV27 combines with J gene TRBJ1-5, with 7 bases matching TRBD1. V dropped 0 bases and J dropped 1; count of bases not matched to a gene: 3. CDR1 MNHEY and CDR2 SMNVEV come from the germline V gene (reference sequence). This CDR3 has 16 residues. The CDR3 DNA is TGTGCCAGCAGTTTATCCACAGGGGCGAGCAATCAGCCCCAGCATTTT. Translating gives CASSLSTGASNQPQHF.

The chain recombines TRBV27 with TRBJ2-7; maybe TRBD2 (6 bases). V was shortened by 5 bases and J by 3 bases, with 17 bases between the two germline ends. The CDR3 is made up of 15 amino acids. The germline V gene encodes CDR1 MNHEY and CDR2 SMNVEV (reference sequence). The CDR3 is CASSLTPGLYYEQYF. In DNA form, the CDR3 reads TGTGCCAGCAGTCTAACGCCGGGACTGTACTACGAGCAGTACTTC.

The chain employs TRBV7-3 and TRBJ1-3, with no clear D. V lost 5 bases, J lost 0 bases, and 14 bases lay in between. CDR1 and CDR2 (germline): SGHTA, FQGTGA. This CDR3 spans 16 amino acids. The CDR3 sequence: CASSPEKAVSGNTIYF. The DNA of the CDR3 is TGTGCCAGCAGCCCGGAAAAGGCAGTCTCTGGAAACACCATATATTTT.